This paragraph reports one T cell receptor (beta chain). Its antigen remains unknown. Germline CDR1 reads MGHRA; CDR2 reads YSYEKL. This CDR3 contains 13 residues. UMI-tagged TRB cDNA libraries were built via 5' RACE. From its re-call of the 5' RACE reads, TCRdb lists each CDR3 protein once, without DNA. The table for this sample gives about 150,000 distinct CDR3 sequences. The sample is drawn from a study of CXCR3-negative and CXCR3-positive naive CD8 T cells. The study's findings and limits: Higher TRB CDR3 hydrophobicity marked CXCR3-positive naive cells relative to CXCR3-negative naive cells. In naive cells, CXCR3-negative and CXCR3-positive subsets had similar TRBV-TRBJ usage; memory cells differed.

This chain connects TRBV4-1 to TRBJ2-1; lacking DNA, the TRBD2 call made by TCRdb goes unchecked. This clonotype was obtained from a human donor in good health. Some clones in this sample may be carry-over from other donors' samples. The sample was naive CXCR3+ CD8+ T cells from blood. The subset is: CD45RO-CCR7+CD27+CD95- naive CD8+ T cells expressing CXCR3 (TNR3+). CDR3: CASSHWDSLGQFF.